This entry lists 11 T cell receptor beta chains sequenced from one sample in a study of blood T cell repertoires in COVID-19 (dated by TCRdb to about 2020). The protocol used for the library was the immunoSEQ multiplex PCR assay. Imported from immuneACCESS, the table was reduced by TCRdb to in-frame sequences with V and J called. These copies leave out some clones; in studies compared against another copy, an unresolved V gene accounts for under half, and the cause of the remainder is not known. The table for this sample lists 170,000 or so clones; roughly 90% of them were counted only once. The top ten hold roughly 7% of the sample. The sequenced material came from PBMCs or T cells enriched from blood (not recorded which). The receptor source for this set is a woman in her forties or fifties who had recovered from COVID-19.

The rearrangement uses TRBV19 and TRBJ1-5; tentatively, D is TRBD1 (6 bases). Deletions cut 6 bases from V and 4 bases from J, with 22 bases between. The V gene's germline CDR1 is LNHDA and CDR2 SQIVND (reference sequence). The CDR3 contains 17 residues. The CDR3 DNA reads TGTGCCAGTAGAGAGCCGGACAGTCTGGGCAGGAATCAGCCCCAGCATTTT. Its translation is CASREPDSLGRNQPQHF.

The V and J genes are TRBV7-2 and TRBJ2-6, with D tentatively TRBD1 (5 bases). V was trimmed by 1 base and J by 2 bases, leaving 9 bases between them. The germline gives CDR1 SGHTA, CDR2 FQGNSA. The CDR3 loop spans 16 amino acids. The CDR3 protein is CASSLVRAPGANVLTF. CDR3 bases: TGTGCCAGCAGCTTAGTCAGGGCCCCTGGGGCCAACGTCCTGACTTTC.

The V and J genes are TRBV3-1 (or the pseudogene TRBV3-2) and TRBJ2-1, with 9 bases identical to TRBD2. The V and J ends lost 4 bases and 9 bases, in that order; junction bases with no gene match: 16. Looked up from germline, CDR1 is LGHDT and CDR2 is YNNKEL (reference sequence). The CDR3 is made up of 17 amino acids. The CDR3 DNA reads TGTGCCAGCAGCCCCCGATTTTGGTTAGCGGGAGCGCGTGAGCAGTTCTTC. The encoded protein is CASSPRFWLAGAREQFF.

This chain connects TRBV18 to TRBJ1-1, with TRBD1 matching 7 bases. CDR1 and CDR2 (germline): KGHSH, LQKENI. J lost 0 bases, V lost 2 bases, and 15 bases had no gene match. The CDR3 covers 19 residues. The CDR3: CASSPTFTGVGDLNTEAFF. The CDR3 DNA sequence: TGTGCCAGCTCACCAACCTTCACAGGGGTCGGGGACCTGAACACTGAAGCTTTCTTT. The full variable domain, its missing parts supplied by reference TRBV18 and TRBJ1-1, is NAGVMQNPRHLVRRRGQEARLRCSPMKGHSHVYWYRQLPEEGLKFMVYLQKENIIDESGMPKERFSAEFPKEGPSILRIQQVVRGDSAAYFCASSPTFTGVGDLNTEAFFGQGTRLTVV.

The DNA of the CDR3 is TGTGCCAGCAGGGGGGACAGTCACAATGGCTACACCTTC. Amino acids: CASRGDSHNGYTF. J is TRBJ1-2 and V is TRBV2, with 7 bases identical to TRBD1. In germline, CDR1 is SNHLY, CDR2 FYNNEI. The CDR3 runs to 13 residues. Unmatched junction bases numbered 7, after V lost 6 bases and J lost 6 bases.

This chain joins TRBV27 and TRBJ1-6, with unresolved D. This CDR3 contains 14 residues. CDR1 is MNHEY and CDR2 is SMNVEV in the germline V gene (reference sequence). The germline V and J ends were trimmed by 6 bases and 10 bases, with 16 bases remaining between them. In nucleotides, the CDR3 is TGTGCCAGCAGCCCCTATGGGAGTGGGTCACCCCTCCACTTT. Amino acids: CASSPYGSGSPLHF.

The rearrangement joins TRBV4-3 to TRBJ2-7, with TRBD2 as a possible D gene (6 bases). V lost 0 bases and J lost 5, with 20 bases in between. Germline V CDR1 and CDR2: LGHNA, YSLEER. The CDR3 length is 17 residues. CDR3 in amino acids: CASSQERTGAEGDEQYF. The CDR3 bases are TGCGCCAGCAGCCAAGAGAGGACCGGGGCGGAGGGCGACGAGCAGTACTTC.

The chain couples TRBV4-1 to TRBJ2-3; 12 bases fit TRBD2. Germline V CDR1 and CDR2: MGHRA, YSYEKL. This CDR3 spans 15 amino acids. V lost 4 bases and J lost 2; bases outside the gene matches: 1. The CDR3 region is CASSRTSGNTDTQYF. CDR3 nucleotides: TGCGCCAGCAGCCGGACTAGCGGGAACACAGATACGCAGTATTTT.

This rearrangement joins TRBV3-1 (or the pseudogene TRBV3-2) to TRBJ2-3; 8 bases fit TRBD1. This CDR3 is 15 amino acids long. Trimming removed 6 bases from V and 0 bases from J; junction bases left unmatched: 5. Germline assignment: CDR1 LGHDT and CDR2 YNNKEL (reference sequence). The CDR3 DNA is TGTGCCAGCAGTCTACGGGACAGGAGCACAGATACGCAGTATTTT. It is translated as CASSLRDRSTDTQYF.

The chain has TRBV5-4 and TRBJ2-3; 10 bases match TRBD2. Germline values: CDR1 SGHNT, CDR2 YYREEE (reference sequence). The CDR3 contains 18 residues. J lost 4 bases, V lost 4 bases, and 15 bases had no gene match. The DNA for the CDR3 is TGTGCCAGCAGCAGCTTGAGGTCAGCGGGAGGGCCCTCAGATACGCAGTATTTT. It codes for CASSSLRSAGGPSDTQYF.

The CDR3 DNA sequence: TGTGCCAGCAGCTCACCGGGACAGGGGCCGGCCGGAAACACCATATATTTT. Translation gives CASSSPGQGPAGNTIYF. The gene calls are TRBV3-1 (or the pseudogene TRBV3-2) and TRBJ1-3, with 10 bases identical to TRBD1. The germline V gene has CDR1 LGHDT and CDR2 YNNKEL (reference sequence). Losses at the gene ends were 5 bases for V and 4 bases for J; bases not matched to a gene: 11. The CDR3 sequence is 17 residues long.